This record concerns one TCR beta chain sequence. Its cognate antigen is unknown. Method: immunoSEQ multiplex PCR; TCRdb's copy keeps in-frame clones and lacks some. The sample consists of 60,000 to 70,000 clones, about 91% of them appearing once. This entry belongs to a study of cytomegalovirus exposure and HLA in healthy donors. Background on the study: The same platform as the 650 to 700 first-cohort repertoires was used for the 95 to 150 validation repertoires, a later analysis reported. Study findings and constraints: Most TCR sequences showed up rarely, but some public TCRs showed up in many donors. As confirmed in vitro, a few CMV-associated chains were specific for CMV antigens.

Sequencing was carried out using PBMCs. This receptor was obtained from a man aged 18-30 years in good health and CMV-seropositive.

The CDR3 coding sequence is TGTGCCAGCAGCCAGAAGGGGGCGAACACTGAAGCTTTCTTT. Protein sequence: CASSQKGANTEAFF. The chain employs TRBV5-8 and TRBJ1-1, with TRBD1 matching 7 bases. The V and J ends lost 4 bases and 1 base, in that order; junction bases with no gene match: 4. The CDR3 sequence is 14 residues long. Germline loops: CDR1 SGHTS, CDR2 YDEGEE.